This T cell receptor (beta chain) stems from a study of T cell repertoires in cytomegalovirus infection. Study-level information: Carrying CMV and the relevant HLA type showed in public TCR beta signatures.

This clonotype was observed many times. The antigen is undetermined. This CDR3 region has 19 residues. Germline CDR1 MDHEN, CDR2 SYDVKM. Trimming left V 3 bases short and J 3 bases short, with 26 bases between. MiXCR, run by TCRdb on the reads, gives a single entry per CDR3 protein. The sample carries hundreds of thousands of distinct CDR3 sequences, roughly 36% recorded once. Regarding the study as a whole: Cumulative frequency of public TCR beta families picked out carriers of CMV plus the relevant HLA.

The chain combines TRBV28 with TRBJ1-1; TRBD1 is a possible D gene (6 bases). The sequence was obtained from a human donor in good health (CMV status not recorded). Some clones in this sample may be carry-over from other donors' samples. Sample: PBMCs. This CDR3 reads CASSFPTEQGTRFHTEAFF. CDR3 in DNA: TGTGCCAGCAGTTTTCCCACCGAACAGGGAACTCGCTTTCACACTGAAGCTTTCTTT.